This T cell receptor (beta chain) emerged from a study of brain T cells in children with intractable seizures. Study-wide results and limits: Clones missing pre-surgery may reflect undersampling of that blood sample.

Only in-frame clones appear in the TCRdb table, and some are missing; sequencing was by immunoSEQ multiplex PCR. The sample contains about 340,000 clones, 93% of which appear only once. Notes on this clone: Its matching antigen is unknown.

Described time point: blood from clinic visit 5 months post-surgery; TSC patient then seizure free. Only cases whose brain tissue showed the highest T cell transcript signatures were sequenced. Before surgery, patients took at least one anti-epileptic drug. V was pared by 2 bases and J by 5 bases, with 25 bases between. From germline, CDR1 is LGHNT and CDR2 FRNRAP. This CDR3 has 18 amino acids. The sample consisted of peripheral blood, taken 4 to 5 months after surgery. The J gene is TRBJ2-7, the V gene TRBV12-5, with D possibly TRBD2 on 6 matching bases. This TCR came from a boy in the first two years of life with tuberous sclerosis and intractable seizures. DNA for the CDR3: TGTGCTAGTGGTTTGTACCCTACGACGCGGGCGGGGACGGACGAGCAGTACTTC. Amino acid sequence: CASGLYPTTRAGTDEQYF.